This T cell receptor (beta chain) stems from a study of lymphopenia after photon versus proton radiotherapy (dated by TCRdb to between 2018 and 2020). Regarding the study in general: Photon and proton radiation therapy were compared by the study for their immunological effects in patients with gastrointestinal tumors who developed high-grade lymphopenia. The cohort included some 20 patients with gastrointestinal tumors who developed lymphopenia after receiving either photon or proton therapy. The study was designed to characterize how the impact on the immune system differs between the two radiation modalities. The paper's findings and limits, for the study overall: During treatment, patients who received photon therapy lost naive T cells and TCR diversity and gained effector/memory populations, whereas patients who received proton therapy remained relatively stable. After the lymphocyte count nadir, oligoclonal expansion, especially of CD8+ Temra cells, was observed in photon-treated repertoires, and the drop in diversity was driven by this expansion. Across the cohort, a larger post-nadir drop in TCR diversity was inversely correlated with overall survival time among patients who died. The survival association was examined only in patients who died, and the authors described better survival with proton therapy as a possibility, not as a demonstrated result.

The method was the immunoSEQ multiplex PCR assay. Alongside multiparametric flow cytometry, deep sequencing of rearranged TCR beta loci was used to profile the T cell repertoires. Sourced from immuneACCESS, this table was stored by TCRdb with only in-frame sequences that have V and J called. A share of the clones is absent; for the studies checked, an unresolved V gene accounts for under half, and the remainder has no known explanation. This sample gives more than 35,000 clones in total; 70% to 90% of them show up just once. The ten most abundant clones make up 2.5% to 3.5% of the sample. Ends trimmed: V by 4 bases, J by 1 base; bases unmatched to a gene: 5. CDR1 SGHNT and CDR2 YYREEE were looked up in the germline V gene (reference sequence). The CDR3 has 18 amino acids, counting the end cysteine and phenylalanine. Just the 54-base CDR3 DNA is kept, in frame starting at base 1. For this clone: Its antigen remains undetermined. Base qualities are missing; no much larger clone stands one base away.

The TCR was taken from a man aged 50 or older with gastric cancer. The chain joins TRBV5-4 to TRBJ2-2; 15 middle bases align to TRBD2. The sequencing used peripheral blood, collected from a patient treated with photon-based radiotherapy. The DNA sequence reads TGTGCCAGCAGCCTGGGACTAGCGGGAGGACGGAACACCGGGGAGCTGTTTTTT. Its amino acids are CASSLGLAGGRNTGELFF.